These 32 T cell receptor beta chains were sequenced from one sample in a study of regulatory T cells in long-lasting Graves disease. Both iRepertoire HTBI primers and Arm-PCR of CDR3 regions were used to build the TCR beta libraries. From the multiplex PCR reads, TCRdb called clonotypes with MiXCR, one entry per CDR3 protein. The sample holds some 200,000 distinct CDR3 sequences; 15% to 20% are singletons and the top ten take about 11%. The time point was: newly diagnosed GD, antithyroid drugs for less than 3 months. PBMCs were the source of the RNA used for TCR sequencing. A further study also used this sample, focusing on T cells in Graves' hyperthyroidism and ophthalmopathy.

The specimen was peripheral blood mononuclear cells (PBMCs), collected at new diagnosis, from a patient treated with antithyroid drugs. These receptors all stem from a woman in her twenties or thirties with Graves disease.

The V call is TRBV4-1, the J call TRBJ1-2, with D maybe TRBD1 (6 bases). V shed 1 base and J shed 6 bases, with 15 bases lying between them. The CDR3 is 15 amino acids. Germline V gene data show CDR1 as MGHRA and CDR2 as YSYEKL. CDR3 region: CASSQVLMAGDGYTF. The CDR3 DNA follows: TGCGCCAGCAGCCAAGTCCTCATGGCAGGGGATGGCTACACCTTC.

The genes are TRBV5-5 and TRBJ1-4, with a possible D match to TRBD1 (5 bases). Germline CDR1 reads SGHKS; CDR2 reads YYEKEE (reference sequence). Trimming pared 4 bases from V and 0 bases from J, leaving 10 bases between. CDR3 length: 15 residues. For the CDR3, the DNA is TGTGCCAGCAGCCGTGGGGACTCAACTAATGAAAAACTGTTTTTT. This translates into CASSRGDSTNEKLFF.

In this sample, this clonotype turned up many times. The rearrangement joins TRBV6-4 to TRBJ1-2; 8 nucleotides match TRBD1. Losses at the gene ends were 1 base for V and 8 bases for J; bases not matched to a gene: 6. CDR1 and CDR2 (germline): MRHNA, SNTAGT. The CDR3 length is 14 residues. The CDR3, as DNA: TGTGCCAGCAGTGACTTAACAGGGGGTGGAGGCTACACCTTC. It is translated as CASSDLTGGGGYTF.

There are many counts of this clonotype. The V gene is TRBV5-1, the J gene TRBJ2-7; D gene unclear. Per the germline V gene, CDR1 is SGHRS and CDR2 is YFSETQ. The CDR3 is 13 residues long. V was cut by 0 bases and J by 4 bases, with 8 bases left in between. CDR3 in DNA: TGCGCCAGCAGCTTGGAGGGCGTTTACGAGCAGTACTTC. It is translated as CASSLEGVYEQYF.

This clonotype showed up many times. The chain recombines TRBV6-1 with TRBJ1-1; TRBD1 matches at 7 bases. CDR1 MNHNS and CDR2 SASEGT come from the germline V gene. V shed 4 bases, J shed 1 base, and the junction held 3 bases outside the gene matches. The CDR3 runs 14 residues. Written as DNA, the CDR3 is TGTGCCAGCAGTGGAACAGGGGAGAACACTGAAGCTTTCTTT. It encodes CASSGTGENTEAFF.

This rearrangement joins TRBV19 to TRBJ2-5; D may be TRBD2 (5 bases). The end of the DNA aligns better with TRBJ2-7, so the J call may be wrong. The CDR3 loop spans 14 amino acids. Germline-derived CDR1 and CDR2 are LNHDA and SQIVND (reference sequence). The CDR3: CASSISPGSYEQYF. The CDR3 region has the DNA TGTGCCAGTAGTATTTCGCCGGGGAGCTACGAGCAGTACTTC.

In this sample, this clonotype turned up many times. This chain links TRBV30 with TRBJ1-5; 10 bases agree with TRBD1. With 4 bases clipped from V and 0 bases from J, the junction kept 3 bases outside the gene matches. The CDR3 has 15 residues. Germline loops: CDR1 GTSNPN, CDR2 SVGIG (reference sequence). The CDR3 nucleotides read TGTGCCTGGAACCGACAGGGGGCTAGCAATCAGCCCCAGCATTTT. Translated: CAWNRQGASNQPQHF.

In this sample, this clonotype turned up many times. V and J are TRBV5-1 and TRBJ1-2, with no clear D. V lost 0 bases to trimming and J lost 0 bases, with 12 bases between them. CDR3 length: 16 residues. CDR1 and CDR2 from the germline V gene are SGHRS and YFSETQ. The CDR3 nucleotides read TGCGCCAGCAGCTTGGCCATCGGCAGAACTAACTATGGCTACACCTTC. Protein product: CASSLAIGRTNYGYTF.

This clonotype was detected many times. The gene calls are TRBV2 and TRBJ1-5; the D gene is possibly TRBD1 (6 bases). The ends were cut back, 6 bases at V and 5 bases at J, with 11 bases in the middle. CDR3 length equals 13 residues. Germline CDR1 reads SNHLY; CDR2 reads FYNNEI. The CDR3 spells CASRKQGDQPQHF. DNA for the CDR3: TGTGCCAGCAGGAAACAGGGCGATCAGCCCCAGCATTTT.

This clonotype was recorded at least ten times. This chain's CDR3 is CASSLTGGGAYEQYF. The CDR3 DNA follows: TGTGCCAGCAGCTTAACGGGCGGGGGGGCCTACGAGCAGTACTTC. This chain uses TRBV7-3 with TRBJ2-7; 9 nucleotides match TRBD2. Germline-derived CDR1 and CDR2 are SGHTA and FQGTGA. The CDR3 length is 15 residues. V dropped 0 bases and J dropped 2; count of bases not matched to a gene: 2.

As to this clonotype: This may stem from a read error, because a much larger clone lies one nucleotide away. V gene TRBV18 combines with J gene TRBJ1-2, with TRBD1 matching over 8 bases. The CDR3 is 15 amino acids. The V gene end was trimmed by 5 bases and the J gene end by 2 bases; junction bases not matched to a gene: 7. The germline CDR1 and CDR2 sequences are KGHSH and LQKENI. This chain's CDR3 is CASSTIGQGNYGYTF. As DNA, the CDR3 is TGTGCCAGCTCAACAATAGGACAGGGAAACTATGGCTACACCTTC.

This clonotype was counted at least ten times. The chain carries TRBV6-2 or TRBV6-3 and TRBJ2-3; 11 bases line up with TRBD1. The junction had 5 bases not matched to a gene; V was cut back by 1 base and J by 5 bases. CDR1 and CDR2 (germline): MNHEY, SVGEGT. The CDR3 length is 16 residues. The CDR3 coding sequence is TGTGCCAGCAGTTACTGGACAGGGGGCGCCGTAGATACGCAGTATTTT. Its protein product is CASSYWTGGAVDTQYF.

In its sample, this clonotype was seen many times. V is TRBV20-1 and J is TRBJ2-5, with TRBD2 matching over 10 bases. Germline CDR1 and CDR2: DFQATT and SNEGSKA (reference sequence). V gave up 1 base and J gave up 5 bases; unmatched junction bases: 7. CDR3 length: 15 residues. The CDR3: CSARGLAGWLETQYF. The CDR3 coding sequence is TGCAGTGCTAGAGGACTAGCGGGTTGGTTGGAGACCCAGTACTTC.

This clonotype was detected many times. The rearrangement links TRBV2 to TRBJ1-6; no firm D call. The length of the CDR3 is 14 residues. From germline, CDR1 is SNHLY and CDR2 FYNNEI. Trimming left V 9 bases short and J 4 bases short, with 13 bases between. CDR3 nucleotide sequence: TGTGCCAGAAGAACTACGGAATATAATTCACCCCTCCACTTT. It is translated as CARRTTEYNSPLHF.

The chain's CDR3 is CASSFTPSYEQYF. DNA for the CDR3: TGTGCCAGCAGTTTCACTCCCTCCTACGAGCAGTACTTC. The chain links TRBV28 to TRBJ2-7; no clear D gene. The CDR3 runs to 13 residues. Per germline, CDR1 MDHEN and CDR2 SYDVKM. The V and J ends lost 3 bases and 0 bases respectively, with 6 bases between them.

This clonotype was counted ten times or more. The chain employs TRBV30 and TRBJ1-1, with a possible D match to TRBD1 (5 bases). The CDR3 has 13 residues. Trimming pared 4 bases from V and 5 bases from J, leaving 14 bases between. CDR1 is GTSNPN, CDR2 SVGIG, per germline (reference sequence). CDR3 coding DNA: TGTGCCTGGACCTTAGACGGGGGGACTGAAGCTTTCTTT. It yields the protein CAWTLDGGTEAFF.

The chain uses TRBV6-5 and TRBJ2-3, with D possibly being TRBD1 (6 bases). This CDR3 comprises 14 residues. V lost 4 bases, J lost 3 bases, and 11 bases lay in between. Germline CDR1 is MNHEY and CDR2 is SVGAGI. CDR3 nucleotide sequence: TGTGCCAGCAGTTCTCCCAGGGGAACAGATACGCAGTATTTT. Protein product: CASSSPRGTDTQYF.

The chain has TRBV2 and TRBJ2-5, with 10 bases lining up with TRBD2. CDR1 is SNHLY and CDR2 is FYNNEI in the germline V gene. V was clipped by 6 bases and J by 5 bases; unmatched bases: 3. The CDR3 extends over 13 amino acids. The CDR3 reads CASRAGGPETQYF. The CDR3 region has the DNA TGTGCCAGCAGAGCGGGAGGGCCTGAGACCCAGTACTTC.

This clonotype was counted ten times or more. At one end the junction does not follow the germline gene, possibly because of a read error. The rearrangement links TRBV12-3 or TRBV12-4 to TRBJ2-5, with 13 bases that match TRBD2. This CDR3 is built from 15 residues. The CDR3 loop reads CASSLEALAGGPIHF. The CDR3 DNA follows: TGTGCCAGCAGTTTAGAGGCACTAGCGGGAGGGCCTATCCACTTC.

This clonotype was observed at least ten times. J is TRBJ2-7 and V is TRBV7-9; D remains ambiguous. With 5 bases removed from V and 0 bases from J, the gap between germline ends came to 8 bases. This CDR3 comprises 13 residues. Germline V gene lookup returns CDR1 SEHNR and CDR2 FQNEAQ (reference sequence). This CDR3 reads CASSRIGSYEQYF. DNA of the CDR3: TGTGCCAGCAGCCGGATAGGCTCCTACGAGCAGTACTTC.

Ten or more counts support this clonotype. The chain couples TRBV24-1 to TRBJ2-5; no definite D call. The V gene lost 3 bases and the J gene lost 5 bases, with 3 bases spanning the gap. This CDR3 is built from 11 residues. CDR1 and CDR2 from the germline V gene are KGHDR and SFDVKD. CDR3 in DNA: TGTGCCACCAGTGATCTCGAGACCCAGTACTTC. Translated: CATSDLETQYF.

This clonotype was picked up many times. The CDR3 bases are TGTGCCAGCAGGCCCAAACCGGGACAGGGTCCGGACGAGCAGTACTTC. Translating gives CASRPKPGQGPDEQYF. The chain combines TRBV2 with TRBJ2-7; TRBD1 aligns across 9 bases. Germline V gene data show CDR1 as SNHLY and CDR2 as FYNNEI. This CDR3 spans 16 amino acids. Losses at the gene ends were 6 bases for V and 5 bases for J; bases not matched to a gene: 14.

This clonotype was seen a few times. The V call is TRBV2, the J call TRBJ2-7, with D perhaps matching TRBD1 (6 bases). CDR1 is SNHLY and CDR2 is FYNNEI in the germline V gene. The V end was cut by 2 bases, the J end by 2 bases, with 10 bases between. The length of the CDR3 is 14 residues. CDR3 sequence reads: CASSERGTPYEQYF. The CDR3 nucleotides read TGTGCCAGCAGTGAAAGGGGGACCCCCTACGAGCAGTACTTC.

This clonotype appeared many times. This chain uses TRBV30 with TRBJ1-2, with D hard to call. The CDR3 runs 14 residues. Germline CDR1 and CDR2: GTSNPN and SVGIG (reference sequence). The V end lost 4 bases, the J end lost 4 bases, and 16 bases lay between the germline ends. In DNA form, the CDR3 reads TGTGCCTGGACCTTTACCGAATACGGCTATGGCTACACCTTC. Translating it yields CAWTFTEYGYGYTF.

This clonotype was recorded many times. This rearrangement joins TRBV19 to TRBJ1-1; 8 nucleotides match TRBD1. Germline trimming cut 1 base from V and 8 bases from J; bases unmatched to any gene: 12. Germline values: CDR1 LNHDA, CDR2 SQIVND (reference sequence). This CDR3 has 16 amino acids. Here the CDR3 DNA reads TGTGCCAGTAGTATAGTCGGCCTCCGGGACAGGACCGAAGCTTTCTTT. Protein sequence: CASSIVGLRDRTEAFF.

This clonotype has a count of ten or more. CDR3 in DNA: TGTGCCAGCAGTGATAGGGACAGGGGCTCGTTAACCGTATATTTT. This encodes CASSDRDRGSLTVYF. V is TRBV2 and J is TRBJ1-3; TRBD1 matches 10 bases. Unmatched junction bases numbered 13, after V lost 3 bases and J lost 14 bases. Germline CDR1 and CDR2: SNHLY and FYNNEI. The CDR3 sequence is 15 residues long.

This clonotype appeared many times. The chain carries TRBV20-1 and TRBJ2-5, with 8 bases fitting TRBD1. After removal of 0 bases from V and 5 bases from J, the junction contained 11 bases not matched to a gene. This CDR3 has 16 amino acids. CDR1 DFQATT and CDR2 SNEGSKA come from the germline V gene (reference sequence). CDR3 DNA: TGCAGTGCTAGAGATGGAGGGACAGGTGATTGGGAGACCCAGTACTTC. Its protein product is CSARDGGTGDWETQYF.

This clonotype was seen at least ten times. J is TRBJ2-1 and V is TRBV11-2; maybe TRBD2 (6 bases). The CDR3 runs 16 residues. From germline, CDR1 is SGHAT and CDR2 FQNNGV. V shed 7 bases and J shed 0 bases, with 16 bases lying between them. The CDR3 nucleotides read TGTGCCAGCACCACATCTCGGGGGTTCTCCTACAATGAGCAGTTCTTC. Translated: CASTTSRGFSYNEQFF.

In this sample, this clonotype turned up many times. CDR3 DNA sequence: TGCAGTGCTAGACTCCGAAATCACAAAGAGCGGGGGGGCTCCTACAATGAGCAGTTCTTC. This gives the protein CSARLRNHKERGGSYNEQFF. This chain uses TRBV20-1 with TRBJ2-1; the match to TRBD2 covers 10 bases. V lost 2 bases to trimming and J lost 0 bases; unmatched junction nucleotides: 16. This CDR3 has 20 amino acids. Germline CDR1 DFQATT, CDR2 SNEGSKA (reference sequence).

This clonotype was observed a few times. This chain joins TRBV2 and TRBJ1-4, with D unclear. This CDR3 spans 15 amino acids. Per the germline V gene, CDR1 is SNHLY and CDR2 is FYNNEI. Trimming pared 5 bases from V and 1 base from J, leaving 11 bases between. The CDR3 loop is CASSFLGGTNEKLFF. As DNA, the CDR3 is TGTGCCAGCAGTTTTCTCGGCGGAACTAATGAAAAACTGTTTTTT.

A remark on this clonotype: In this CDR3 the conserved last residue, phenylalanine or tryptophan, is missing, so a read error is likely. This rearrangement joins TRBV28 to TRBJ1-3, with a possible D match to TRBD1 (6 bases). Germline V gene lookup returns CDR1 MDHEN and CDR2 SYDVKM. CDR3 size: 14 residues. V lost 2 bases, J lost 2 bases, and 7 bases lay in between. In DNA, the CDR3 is TGTGCCAGCAGTTTAGGGGGCACTGGAAACACCATATATTCT. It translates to CASSLGGTGNTIYS.

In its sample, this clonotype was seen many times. The CDR3 reads CASHTGGGARRADTQYF. The CDR3 DNA is TGTGCCAGCCATACGGGGGGGGGAGCGCGAAGGGCAGATACGCAGTATTTT. V is TRBV13 and J is TRBJ2-3; 8 positions match TRBD2. Germline CDR1 reads PRHDT; CDR2 reads FYEKMQ (reference sequence). V was pared by 8 bases and J by 4 bases, with 17 bases of the junction left unmatched. The CDR3 is 17 residues long.